The 19 T cell receptor beta chains reported below all come from one sample, sequenced in a study of blood T cell repertoires in COVID-19. Generated by immunoSEQ multiplex PCR, the TCRdb table keeps only in-frame clones and is missing some. Of fewer than 250,000 clones in the sample, around 80% were seen once. What was sequenced was peripheral blood. These receptors were collected from a human donor in a cohort sampled during active COVID-19.

V is TRBV30 and J is TRBJ2-5, with D possibly matching TRBD1 (6 bases). This CDR3 region has 14 residues. With 8 bases removed from V and 3 bases from J, the gap between germline ends came to 19 bases. Per the germline V gene, CDR1 is GTSNPN and CDR2 is SVGIG (reference sequence). The CDR3 bases are TGTGCCGGACAGACAGACCCTTTCAAAGAGACCCAGTACTTC. Residues: CAGQTDPFKETQYF. The entire variable domain, with the rest obtained from reference TRBV30 and TRBJ2-5, is as follows: SQTIHQWPATLVQPVGSPLSLECTVEGTSNPNLYWYRQAAGRGLQLLFYSVGIGQISSEVPQNLSASRPQDRQFILSSKKLLLSDSGFYLCAGQTDPFKETQYFGPGTRLLVL.

This clone has just one count. J is TRBJ2-5 and V is TRBV5-1; 8 bases map to TRBD1. V lost 0 bases to trimming and J lost 5 bases; unmatched junction nucleotides: 9. The CDR3 length is 16 residues. Germline CDR1 is SGHRS and CDR2 is YFSETQ. The CDR3 nucleotides are TGCGCCAGCAGCTTGGCCACAGGGGGTTCGGAGGAGACCCAGTACTTC. Its translation is CASSLATGGSEETQYF.

The genes are TRBV3-1 (or the pseudogene TRBV3-2) and TRBJ2-3, with 12 bases fitting TRBD2. The CDR3 loop spans 16 amino acids. From germline, CDR1 is LGHDT and CDR2 YNNKEL (reference sequence). With 4 bases clipped from V and 4 bases from J, the junction kept 6 bases outside the gene matches. The CDR3 here is CASSRRLAGAADTQYF. In nucleotides, the CDR3 is TGTGCCAGCAGCCGTCGACTAGCGGGGGCCGCAGATACGCAGTATTTT.

The chain carries TRBV10-3 and TRBJ2-6; a possible D gene is TRBD1 (6 bases). The V gene lost 11 bases and the J gene lost 1 base, with 18 bases spanning the gap. This CDR3 has 16 residues. Germline CDR1 ENHRY, CDR2 SYGVKD. CDR3 nucleotides: TGTGCCTCCCAGAGACAGGTGGGATCTGGGGCCAACGTCCTGACTTTC. It codes for CASQRQVGSGANVLTF.

In this sample, this clone turned up once. The rearrangement links TRBV5-6 to TRBJ1-2; D gene uncertain. V lost 0 bases to trimming and J lost 0 bases, with 3 bases between them. Germline V gene lookup returns CDR1 SGHDT and CDR2 YYEEEE. This CDR3 has 13 amino acids. The DNA for the CDR3 is TGTGCCAGCAGCTTGGTCGCTAACTATGGCTACACCTTC. Amino acids: CASSLVANYGYTF.

This clone was observed a few times. The chain has TRBV7-3 and TRBJ2-1; 7 nucleotides align to TRBD2. The CDR3 runs 14 residues. CDR1 and CDR2 (germline): SGHTA, FQGTGA. After removal of 5 bases from V and 7 bases from J, the junction contained 8 bases not matched to a gene. The DNA for the CDR3 is TGTGCCAGCAGCCCCCAGCGGGGACTAAATGAGCAGTTCTTC. It translates to CASSPQRGLNEQFF.

The genes are TRBV24-1 and TRBJ2-5, with a tentative D call TRBD2 (5 bases). The CDR3 loop spans 14 amino acids. V was trimmed by 4 bases and J by 0 bases, leaving 8 bases between them. CDR1 KGHDR and CDR2 SFDVKD come from the germline V gene. This CDR3 reads CATSESGNQETQYF. The CDR3 DNA sequence: TGTGCCACCAGTGAATCCGGGAACCAAGAGACCCAGTACTTC.

This clone was counted once. The J gene is TRBJ1-5, the V gene TRBV18, with 9 bases aligning to TRBD1. Germline CDR1 reads KGHSH; CDR2 reads LQKENI. The CDR3 sequence is 14 residues long. Germline trimming cut 5 bases from V and 7 bases from J; bases unmatched to any gene: 6. In DNA, the CDR3 is TGTGCCAGCTCAAGGACAGGGACAGGGCAGCCCCAGCATTTT. The encoded protein is CASSRTGTGQPQHF. The full variable domain, with the rest looked up from reference TRBV18 and TRBJ1-5, is NAGVMQNPRHLVRRRGQEARLRCSPMKGHSHVYWYRQLPEEGLKFMVYLQKENIIDESGMPKERFSAEFPKEGPSILRIQQVVRGDSAAYFCASSRTGTGQPQHFGDGTRLSIL.

The chain employs TRBV7-9 and TRBJ2-7; 12 nucleotides agree with TRBD2. CDR1 and CDR2 from the germline V gene are SEHNR and FQNEAQ (reference sequence). The J segment lost 4 bases and the V segment lost 4 bases, leaving 8 bases of the junction unmatched. The CDR3 consists of 16 residues. The CDR3 loop is CASSWTSGTVVYEQYF. CDR3 DNA: TGTGCCAGCAGCTGGACTAGCGGGACGGTAGTGTACGAGCAGTACTTC.

On this clone itself: In this CDR3 the conserved last residue, phenylalanine or tryptophan, is missing, so a read error is likely. No DNA is shown, since the ends of the CDR3 on it are uncertain; the CDR3 is the one TCRdb lists. The genes are TRBV7-9 and TRBJ1-2; whether TRBD1, the table's D call, matches the DNA was not checked. From its first to its last residue, the CDR3 has 10 amino acids. Germline V gene lookup returns CDR1 SEHNR and CDR2 FQNEAQ (reference sequence). The CDR3 loop reads CASSSGDRVV.

The chain has TRBV11-2 and TRBJ1-3, with TRBD1 matching 7 bases. This CDR3 region has 16 residues. J lost 4 bases, V lost 1 base, and 7 bases had no gene match. Germline lookup yields CDR1 SGHAT and CDR2 FQNNGV. DNA of the CDR3: TGTGCCAGCAGCTTAGCTCCCAGGGGGTCAGGAAACACCATATATTTT. The encoded protein is CASSLAPRGSGNTIYF.

The CDR3, as DNA: TGTGCCAGCAGCCTGAGGACTAGCGGTGCCAAAAACATTCAGTACTTC. It translates to CASSLRTSGAKNIQYF. This chain joins TRBV3-1 (or the pseudogene TRBV3-2) and TRBJ2-4, with 10 nucleotides matching TRBD2. Germline CDR1 LGHDT, CDR2 YNNKEL (reference sequence). This CDR3 comprises 16 residues. After removal of 4 bases from V and 1 base from J, the junction contained 4 bases not matched to a gene.

The gene calls are TRBV13 and TRBJ2-5, with TRBD1 matching over 7 bases. The CDR3 runs 15 residues. V lost 7 bases and J lost 6; bases outside the gene matches: 14. In germline, CDR1 is PRHDT, CDR2 FYEKMQ (reference sequence). The chain's CDR3 is CASTKSSQGRKTQYF. The DNA of the CDR3 is TGTGCCAGCACCAAGTCTTCACAGGGGAGAAAGACCCAGTACTTC. The full variable domain, completed using reference TRBV13 and TRBJ2-5, is AAGVIQSPRHLIKEKRETATLKCYPIPRHDTVYWYQQGPGQDPQFLISFYEKMQSDKGSIPDRFSAQQFSDYHSELNMSSLELGDSALYFCASTKSSQGRKTQYFGPGTRLLVL.

The CDR3 DNA follows: TGTGCCAGCAAATTCAGGAACACTGAAGCTTTCTTT. This encodes CASKFRNTEAFF. V is TRBV27 and J is TRBJ1-1, with D uncertain. Trimming pared 7 bases from V and 1 base from J, leaving 7 bases between. In germline, CDR1 is MNHEY, CDR2 SMNVEV (reference sequence). The CDR3 totals 12 residues.

The chain joins TRBV6-5 to TRBJ1-5; 7 positions match TRBD1. Germline CDR1 MNHEY, CDR2 SVGAGI. V was pared by 5 bases and J by 6 bases, with 4 bases of the junction left unmatched. The CDR3 is 13 amino acids. CDR3 loop: CASSQDRTQPQHF. The CDR3 DNA follows: TGTGCCAGCAGTCAGGACAGGACTCAGCCCCAGCATTTT.

The chain is built from TRBV10-3 and TRBJ2-2; TRBD1 matches 10 bases. Trimming took 6 bases from V and 1 from J; bases not matched to a gene: 2. Germline-derived CDR1 and CDR2 are ENHRY and SYGVKD. The CDR3 is made up of 15 amino acids. This chain's CDR3 is CAISGDRGNTGELFF. The CDR3 DNA reads as TGTGCCATCAGCGGGGACAGGGGGAACACCGGGGAGCTGTTTTTT.

This clone was found a few times. The CDR3 is CASRTGGWTGELFF. The CDR3 DNA reads as TGTGCCAGCAGGACAGGGGGCTGGACCGGGGAGCTGTTTTTT. The chain is built from TRBV7-2 and TRBJ2-2, with 10 bases identical to TRBD1. The V and J ends lost 6 bases and 5 bases, in that order; junction bases with no gene match: 3. The CDR3 runs to 14 residues. Looked up from germline, CDR1 is SGHTA and CDR2 is FQGNSA.

J is TRBJ1-1 and V is TRBV18; no clear D. The CDR3 has 15 amino acids. V dropped 2 bases and J dropped 0 bases, with 10 bases sitting between them. Germline loops: CDR1 KGHSH, CDR2 LQKENI. The CDR3 sequence is CASSPAISLNTEAFF. The DNA of the CDR3 is TGTGCCAGCTCACCAGCGATCTCCTTGAACACTGAAGCTTTCTTT.

The count of this clone is one. CDR3 region: CASSGDRASGNTIYF. DNA of the CDR3: TGTGCCAGCAGCGGCGACAGGGCCTCTGGAAACACCATATATTTT. J is TRBJ1-3 and V is TRBV7-8, with 7 positions matching TRBD1. The CDR3 spans 15 residues. CDR1 is SGHVS and CDR2 is FQNEAQ in the germline V gene. V gave up 5 bases and J gave up 0 bases; unmatched junction bases: 4.